One T cell receptor (beta chain) is described in this entry. TCRdb keeps only in-frame clones here, not all; method: immunoSEQ multiplex PCR. Found here are over 150,000 clones, roughly nine tenths of them singletons; the top ten hold over 1.1%. This sample was taken from a study of control samples from healthy donors and cancer patients. The germline V and J ends were trimmed by 3 bases and 5 bases, with 10 bases remaining between them. Per germline, CDR1 SEHNR and CDR2 FQNEAQ (reference sequence). CDR3 length equals 13 residues. Sequenced: blood. V gene TRBV7-9 combines with J gene TRBJ1-2; D may be TRBD1 (5 bases). This sequence was found in a man aged 30 to 45 in good health. CDR3 coding DNA: TGTGCCAGCAGCTTCGACAGCCCATATGGCTACACCTTC. Translation gives CASSFDSPYGYTF.